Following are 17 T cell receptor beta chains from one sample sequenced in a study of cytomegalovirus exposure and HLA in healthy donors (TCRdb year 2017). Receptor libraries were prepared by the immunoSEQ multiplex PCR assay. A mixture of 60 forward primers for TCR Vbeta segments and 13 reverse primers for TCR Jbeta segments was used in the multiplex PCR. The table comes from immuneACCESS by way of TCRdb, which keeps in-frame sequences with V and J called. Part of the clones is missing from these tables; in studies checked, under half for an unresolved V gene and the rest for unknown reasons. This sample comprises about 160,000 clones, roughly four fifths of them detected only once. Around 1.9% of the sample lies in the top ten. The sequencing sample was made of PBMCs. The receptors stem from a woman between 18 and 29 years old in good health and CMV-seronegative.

CDR3 coding DNA: TGCGCCAGCAGCTATGGACAGGGAAAGATAGGCTACACCTTC. This sequence encodes CASSYGQGKIGYTF. The V call is TRBV5-1, the J call TRBJ1-2; 8 nucleotides align to TRBD1. Germline assignment: CDR1 SGHRS and CDR2 YFSETQ. J was trimmed by 8 bases and V by 3 bases; bases with no gene match: 9. This CDR3 has 14 residues.

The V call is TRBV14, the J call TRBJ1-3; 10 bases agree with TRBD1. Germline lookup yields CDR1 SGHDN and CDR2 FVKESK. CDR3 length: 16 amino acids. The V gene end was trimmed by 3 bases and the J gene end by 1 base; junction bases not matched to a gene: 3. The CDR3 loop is CASSQPGQGSGNTIYF. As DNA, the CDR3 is TGTGCCAGCAGCCAGCCGGGACAGGGGTCTGGAAACACCATATATTTT.

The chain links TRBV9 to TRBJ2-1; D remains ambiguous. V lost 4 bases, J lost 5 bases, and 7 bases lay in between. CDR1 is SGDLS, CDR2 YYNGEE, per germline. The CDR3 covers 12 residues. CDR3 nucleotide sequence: TGTGCCAGCAGCTCCTATCACAATGAGCAGTTCTTC. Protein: CASSSYHNEQFF.

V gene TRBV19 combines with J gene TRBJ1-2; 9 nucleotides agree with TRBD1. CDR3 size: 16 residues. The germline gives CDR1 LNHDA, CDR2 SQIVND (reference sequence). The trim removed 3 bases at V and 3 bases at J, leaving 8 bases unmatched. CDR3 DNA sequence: TGTGCCAGTAGTATCGCCGGGGACAGGGTGGACTATGGCTACACCTTC. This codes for CASSIAGDRVDYGYTF.

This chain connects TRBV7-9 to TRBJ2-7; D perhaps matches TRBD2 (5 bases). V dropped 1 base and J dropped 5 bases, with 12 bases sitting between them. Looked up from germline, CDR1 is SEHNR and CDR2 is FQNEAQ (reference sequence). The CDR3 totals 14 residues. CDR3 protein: CASSLDLAPHEQYF. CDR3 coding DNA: TGTGCCAGCAGCTTAGACCTAGCTCCCCACGAGCAGTACTTC.

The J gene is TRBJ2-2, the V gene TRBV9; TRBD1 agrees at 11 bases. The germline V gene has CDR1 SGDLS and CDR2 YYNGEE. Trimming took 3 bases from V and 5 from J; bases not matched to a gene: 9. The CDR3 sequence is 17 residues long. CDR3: CASSATGQGARTGELFF. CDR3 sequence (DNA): TGTGCCAGCAGCGCCACAGGACAGGGGGCGAGGACCGGGGAGCTGTTTTTT.

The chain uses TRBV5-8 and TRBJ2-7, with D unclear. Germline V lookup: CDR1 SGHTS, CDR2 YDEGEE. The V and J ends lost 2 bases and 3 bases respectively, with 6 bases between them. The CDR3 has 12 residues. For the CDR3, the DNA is TGTGCCAGCAGCTTTCCCATCTACGAGCAGTACTTC. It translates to CASSFPIYEQYF.

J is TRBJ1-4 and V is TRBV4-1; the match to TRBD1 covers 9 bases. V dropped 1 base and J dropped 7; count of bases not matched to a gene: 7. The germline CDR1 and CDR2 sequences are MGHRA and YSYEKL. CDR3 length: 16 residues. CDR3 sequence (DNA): TGCGCCAGCAGCCAAGTAAGGGGACAGGGATCTGAAAAACTGTTTTTT. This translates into CASSQVRGQGSEKLFF.

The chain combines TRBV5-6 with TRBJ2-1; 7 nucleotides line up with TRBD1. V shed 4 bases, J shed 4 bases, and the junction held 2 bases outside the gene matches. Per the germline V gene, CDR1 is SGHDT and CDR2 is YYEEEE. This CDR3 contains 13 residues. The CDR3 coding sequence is TGTGCCAGCAGCCGGGACAGTTACAATGAGCAGTTCTTC. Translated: CASSRDSYNEQFF.

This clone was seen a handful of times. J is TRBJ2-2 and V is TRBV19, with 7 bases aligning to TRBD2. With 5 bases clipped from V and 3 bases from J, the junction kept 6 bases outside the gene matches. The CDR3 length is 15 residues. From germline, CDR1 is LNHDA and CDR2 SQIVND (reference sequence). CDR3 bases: TGTGCCAGTAGTCCCCCGGGACTACACACCGGGGAGCTGTTTTTT. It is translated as CASSPPGLHTGELFF.

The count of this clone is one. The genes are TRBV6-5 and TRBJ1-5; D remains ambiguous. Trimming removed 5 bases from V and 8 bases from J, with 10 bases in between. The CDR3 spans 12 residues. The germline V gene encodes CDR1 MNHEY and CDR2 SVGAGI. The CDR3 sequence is CASSRGWEPQHF. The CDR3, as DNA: TGTGCCAGCAGTCGCGGTTGGGAGCCCCAGCATTTT.

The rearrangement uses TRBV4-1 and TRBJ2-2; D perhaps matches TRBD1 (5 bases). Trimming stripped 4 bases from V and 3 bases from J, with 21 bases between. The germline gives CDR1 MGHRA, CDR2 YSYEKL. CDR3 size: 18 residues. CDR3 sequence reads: CASSLPGAGSKDTGELFF. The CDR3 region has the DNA TGCGCCAGCAGCCTCCCTGGGGCAGGCTCGAAAGACACCGGGGAGCTGTTTTTT.

The CDR3 bases are TGTGCCAGCAAATTCAATACTTGGGCTAGCAAGCCTCATGGCGATGAGCAGTTCTTC. It encodes CASKFNTWASKPHGDEQFF. The rearrangement links TRBV7-8 to TRBJ2-1; D possibly corresponds to TRBD2 (5 bases). Germline-derived CDR1 and CDR2 are SGHVS and FQNEAQ. The CDR3 has 19 residues. With 7 bases removed from V and 8 bases from J, the gap between germline ends came to 33 bases.

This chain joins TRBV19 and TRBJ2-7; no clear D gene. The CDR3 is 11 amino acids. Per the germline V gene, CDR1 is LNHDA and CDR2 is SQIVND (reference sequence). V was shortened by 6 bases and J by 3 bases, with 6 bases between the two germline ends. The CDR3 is CASSPLYEQYF. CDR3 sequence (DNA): TGTGCCAGTAGCCCTCTCTACGAGCAGTACTTC.

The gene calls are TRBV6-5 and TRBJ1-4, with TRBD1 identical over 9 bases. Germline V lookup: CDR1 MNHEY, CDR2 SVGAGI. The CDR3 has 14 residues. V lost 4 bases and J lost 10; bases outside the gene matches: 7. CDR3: CASSSPGQGAKLFF. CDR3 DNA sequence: TGTGCCAGCAGTTCCCCGGGACAGGGAGCAAAACTGTTTTTT.

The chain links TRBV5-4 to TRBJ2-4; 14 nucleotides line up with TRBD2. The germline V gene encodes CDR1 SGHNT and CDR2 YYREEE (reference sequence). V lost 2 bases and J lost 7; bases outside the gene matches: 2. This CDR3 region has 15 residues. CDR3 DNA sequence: TGTGCCAGCAGCTTAGGACTAGCGGGAGGTAACATTCAGTACTTC. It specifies CASSLGLAGGNIQYF. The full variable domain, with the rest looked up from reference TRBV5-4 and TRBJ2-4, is ETGVTQSPTHLIKTRGQQVTLRCSSQSGHNTVSWYQQALGQGPQFIFQYYREEENGRGNFPPRFSGLQFPNYSSELNVNALELDDSALYLCASSLGLAGGNIQYFGAGTRLSVL.

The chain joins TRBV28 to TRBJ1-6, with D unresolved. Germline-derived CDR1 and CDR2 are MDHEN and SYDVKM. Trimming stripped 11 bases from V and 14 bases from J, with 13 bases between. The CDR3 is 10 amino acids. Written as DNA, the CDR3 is TGTGCCCCCCCGGGGAGCACCCTCCACTTT. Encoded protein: CAPPGSTLHF.